This TCR beta chain was obtained from a study of T cell responses to AZD1222 COVID-19 vaccine. Produced via immunoSEQ multiplex PCR; TCRdb's table is partial and in-frame only. The data contain roughly 100,000 clones, roughly 80% of them singletons. This clone has a handful of counts. Its antigen is currently unknown. The CDR3 consists of 15 residues. Germline V gives CDR1 DFQATT, CDR2 SNEGSKA (reference sequence). Trimming took off 5 bases at V and 3 bases at J, with 19 bases between the two ends. Findings and limits, study-wide: Spike-specific TCR breadth and depth both grew after two AZD1222 doses. Possibly, clonal diversity was underestimated; donors were largely white British and included more females. Spike-wide coverage was observed for vaccine-associated CD4 TCRs, with dominant responses at 160-218 and 743-854. Baseline antibody screening turned up just a handful of seropositive AZD1222 recipients.

The material sequenced was peripheral blood, taken on day 0 of AZD1222 vaccination. This TCR was recovered from an adult in good health. V usage is TRBV20-1 and J usage is TRBJ2-5; maybe TRBD2 (6 bases). The DNA for the CDR3 is TGCAGTGCTCGTGTGGCGGGGAAAAGGGAAGAGACCCAGTACTTC. It is translated as CSARVAGKREETQYF.